The 31 T cell receptor beta chains in this list originate from one sample, sequenced in a study of blood T cell repertoires in COVID-19. Sequenced by immunoSEQ multiplex PCR; TCRdb stores in-frame clones only, minus some. The sample yields 300,000 to 400,000 clones, almost 85% seen once. The sample comprised peripheral blood. These receptors were taken from a human donor in a cohort sampled during active COVID-19.

This rearrangement joins TRBV3-1 (or the pseudogene TRBV3-2) to TRBJ1-1; D unresolved. Germline V gene sequence: CDR1 LGHDT, CDR2 YNNKEL (reference sequence). Trimming left V 5 bases short and J 6 bases short, with 10 bases between. The CDR3 is made up of 12 amino acids. In nucleotides, the CDR3 is TGTGCCAGCAGCAATCTGAGGTCTGAAGCTTTCTTT. This gives the protein CASSNLRSEAFF.

The chain links TRBV6-1 to TRBJ1-3; 10 bases fit TRBD1. The CDR3 spans 17 residues. V lost 2 bases, J lost 2 bases, and 6 bases stayed unmatched. Germline loops: CDR1 MNHNS, CDR2 SASEGT. The CDR3 sequence is CASSERQGARAGNTIYF. As DNA, the CDR3 is TGTGCCAGCAGTGAAAGACAGGGGGCGCGGGCTGGAAACACCATATATTTT.

This clone has a single count. The rearrangement links TRBV7-9 to TRBJ1-1; weak D call: TRBD1 (5 bases). This CDR3 spans 11 amino acids. Germline V gene sequence: CDR1 SEHNR, CDR2 FQNEAQ (reference sequence). The germline V and J ends were trimmed by 5 bases and 7 bases, with 8 bases remaining between them. CDR3 DNA: TGTGCCAGCAGCCCGGGACTTGAAGCTTTCTTT. Its protein is CASSPGLEAFF.

J is TRBJ1-2 and V is TRBV2; D is unclear. The CDR3 is 13 residues long. V was cut by 2 bases and J by 8 bases, with 12 bases left in between. Germline V lookup: CDR1 SNHLY, CDR2 FYNNEI. Written as DNA, the CDR3 is TGTGCCAGCAGTGAAAAACCAGGTCCGGGCTACACCTTC. It yields the protein CASSEKPGPGYTF.

The chain carries TRBV29-1 and TRBJ1-2; D is perhaps TRBD1 (5 bases). Germline CDR1 is SQVTM and CDR2 is ANQGSEA. The V end lost 3 bases, the J end lost 4 bases, and 12 bases lay between the germline ends. This CDR3 region has 13 residues. CDR3 residues: CSVDEAGFYGYTF. The CDR3 nucleotides are TGCAGCGTTGATGAAGCAGGGTTCTATGGCTACACCTTC.

This chain uses TRBV20-1 with TRBJ2-3; possible D gene TRBD2, 6 bases. CDR1 DFQATT and CDR2 SNEGSKA come from the germline V gene (reference sequence). This CDR3 has 11 residues. Trimming shortened V by 2 bases and J by 7 bases, and 7 bases separated the two germline ends. The CDR3 nucleotides are TGCAGTGCTAGACGGGGGAATACGCAGTATTTT. This translates into CSARRGNTQYF.

The sample holds a few counts of this clone. The V gene is TRBV24-1, the J gene TRBJ2-7, with a tentative D call TRBD1 (5 bases). The ends were cut back, 7 bases at V and 1 base at J, with 10 bases in the middle. The CDR3 covers 13 residues. The germline CDR1 and CDR2 sequences are KGHDR and SFDVKD. The CDR3 protein is CATSQGFSYEQYF. In DNA form, the CDR3 reads TGTGCCACCAGCCAGGGCTTTTCCTACGAGCAGTACTTC.

About this clone itself: The junction does not match germline at one end; this may be a read error. The V and J genes are TRBV5-6 and TRBJ1-4; D not resolved. The CDR3 spans 15 residues. CDR1 is SGHDT and CDR2 is YYEEEE in the germline V gene. The CDR3 sequence is CASTLRRTTNEKLFF. The DNA of the CDR3 is TGTGCCAGCACCTTGAGGAGAACAACTAATGAAAAACTGTTTTTT.

V and J are TRBV10-3 and TRBJ2-5; 10 bases align to TRBD1. This CDR3 comprises 13 residues. V dropped 7 bases and J dropped 3; count of bases not matched to a gene: 2. The germline CDR1 and CDR2 sequences are ENHRY and SYGVKD. CDR3 protein: CAIMDRGKETQYF. In DNA, the CDR3 is TGTGCCATCATGGACAGGGGGAAAGAGACCCAGTACTTC.

The rearrangement links TRBV7-9 to TRBJ1-6, with 10 bases identical to TRBD1. CDR3 length equals 16 residues. V gave up 5 bases and J gave up 4 bases; unmatched junction bases: 5. Looked up from germline, CDR1 is SEHNR and CDR2 is FQNEAQ (reference sequence). This CDR3 is CASSTDRGGYNSPLHF. For the CDR3, the DNA is TGTGCCAGCAGCACGGACAGGGGGGGATATAATTCACCCCTCCACTTT.

The chain joins TRBV7-9 to TRBJ2-3; D perhaps matches TRBD2 (6 bases). This CDR3 comprises 15 residues. Germline values: CDR1 SEHNR, CDR2 FQNEAQ (reference sequence). The germline V and J ends were trimmed by 5 bases and 11 bases, with 23 bases remaining between them. The CDR3 nucleotides are TGTGCCAGCAGCGTGCCAGGGCAGGGAGGTCCAGGGCAGTATTTT. It yields the protein CASSVPGQGGPGQYF.

Remarks on this clone: Other nucleotide sequences in the sample specify the same CDR3. V usage is TRBV30 and J usage is TRBJ2-7; TRBD1 matches at 8 bases. The V and J ends lost 2 bases and 3 bases, in that order; junction bases with no gene match: 3. The CDR3 loop spans 13 amino acids. CDR1 and CDR2 (germline): GTSNPN, SVGIG (reference sequence). The CDR3 region is CAWSLGQGYEQYF. The CDR3 DNA sequence: TGTGCCTGGAGTCTTGGACAGGGCTACGAGCAGTACTTC.

The rearrangement joins TRBV5-1 to TRBJ1-2; 7 bases match TRBD1. The V and J ends lost 6 bases and 7 bases, in that order; junction bases with no gene match: 12. This CDR3 is 14 amino acids long. CDR1 and CDR2 from the germline V gene are SGHRS and YFSETQ. This chain's CDR3 is CASNRDSLSAGYTF. For the CDR3, the DNA is TGCGCCAGCAACCGGGACAGTCTTTCTGCTGGCTACACCTTC.

The V call is TRBV6-5, the J call TRBJ1-1, with 7 bases identical to TRBD1. The V segment lost 6 bases and the J segment 0 bases; nucleotides outside the gene matches: 7. This CDR3 contains 15 residues. CDR1 and CDR2 (germline): MNHEY, SVGAGI. CDR3 region: CASSPRQGLNTEAFF. The DNA for the CDR3 is TGTGCCAGCAGCCCCCGACAGGGTTTGAACACTGAAGCTTTCTTT.

This chain connects TRBV3-1 (or the pseudogene TRBV3-2) to TRBJ1-1; D ambiguous. This CDR3 is built from 13 residues. With 5 bases removed from V and 5 bases from J, the gap between germline ends came to 12 bases. The germline V gene has CDR1 LGHDT and CDR2 YNNKEL (reference sequence). CDR3 residues: CASSSGKRTEAFF. In DNA, the CDR3 is TGTGCCAGCAGCTCCGGGAAAAGAACTGAAGCTTTCTTT.

The chain combines TRBV18 with TRBJ1-6, with 9 bases identical to TRBD1. Germline loops: CDR1 KGHSH, CDR2 LQKENI. Germline trimming cut 2 bases from V and 7 bases from J; bases unmatched to any gene: 6. The length of the CDR3 is 16 residues. The CDR3 DNA sequence: TGTGCCAGCTCACCAACACCGGGACAGGGAAATTCACCCCTCCACTTT. Translating gives CASSPTPGQGNSPLHF.

The chain links TRBV14 to TRBJ1-2; 9 nucleotides match TRBD1. Germline CDR1 is SGHDN and CDR2 is FVKESK. J lost 7 bases, V lost 0 bases, and 9 bases had no gene match. This CDR3 is built from 16 residues. The CDR3 DNA follows: TGTGCCAGCAGCCAAGATTTGAGGACAGGGGCTTTTGGCTACACCTTC. Amino acids: CASSQDLRTGAFGYTF. Full variable domain (remainder filled in from reference TRBV14 and TRBJ1-2): EAGVTQFPSHSVIEKGQTVTLRCDPISGHDNLYWYRRVMGKEIKFLLHFVKESKQDESGMPNNRFLAERTGGTYSTLKVQPAELEDSGVYFCASSQDLRTGAFGYTFGSGTRLTVV.

This clone was found once. The chain's CDR3 is CASSQRGYGYTF. In DNA form, the CDR3 reads TGTGCCAGCAGCCAAAGGGGATATGGCTACACCTTC. The V and J genes are TRBV3-1 (or the pseudogene TRBV3-2) and TRBJ1-2, with D possibly being TRBD1 (5 bases). Germline V gene data show CDR1 as LGHDT and CDR2 as YNNKEL (reference sequence). The CDR3 runs 12 residues. The V and J ends lost 2 bases and 5 bases respectively, with 6 bases between them.

The rearrangement links TRBV5-1 to TRBJ1-2; D is unclear. Trimming took 4 bases from V and 0 from J, leaving 10 bases between them. Germline values: CDR1 SGHRS, CDR2 YFSETQ. This CDR3 is 14 amino acids long. The CDR3 DNA is TGCGCCAGCAGCCCCCACGACACTAACTATGGCTACACCTTC. This codes for CASSPHDTNYGYTF.

The chain has TRBV3-1 (or the pseudogene TRBV3-2) and TRBJ1-3, with 7 bases that match TRBD1. This CDR3 contains 16 residues. Per the germline V gene, CDR1 is LGHDT and CDR2 is YNNKEL (reference sequence). V lost 4 bases to trimming and J lost 0 bases; unmatched junction nucleotides: 6. CDR3 sequence reads: CASSRQGTGSGNTIYF. In nucleotides, the CDR3 is TGTGCCAGCAGCCGACAGGGTACGGGCTCTGGAAACACCATATATTTT.

V usage is TRBV5-4 and J usage is TRBJ1-2; no reliable D call. This CDR3 contains 14 residues. V was shortened by 4 bases and J by 4 bases, with 14 bases between the two germline ends. Germline V gene sequence: CDR1 SGHNT, CDR2 YYREEE (reference sequence). The CDR3 DNA is TGTGCCAGCAGCGTTCCGGGAGAGGGCTATGGCTACACCTTC. This translates into CASSVPGEGYGYTF.

V gene TRBV5-1 combines with J gene TRBJ2-1, with 11 bases fitting TRBD2. The trim removed 6 bases at V and 10 bases at J, leaving 12 bases unmatched. Germline-derived CDR1 and CDR2 are SGHRS and YFSETQ. CDR3 length equals 15 residues. The CDR3: CASIDQLAGEGEQFF. The CDR3 DNA sequence: TGCGCCAGCATTGATCAACTAGCGGGGGAAGGAGAGCAGTTCTTC.

This chain connects TRBV6-5 to TRBJ1-2; a weak D match, TRBD1 (6 bases). V lost 5 bases to trimming and J lost 5 bases, with 12 bases between them. Germline lookup yields CDR1 MNHEY and CDR2 SVGAGI. The CDR3 runs to 13 residues. The CDR3 bases are TGTGCCAGCAGTCAGGACAGCACTTATGGCTACACCTTC. This codes for CASSQDSTYGYTF.

The V gene is TRBV2, the J gene TRBJ1-1; no definite D call. Germline CDR1 SNHLY, CDR2 FYNNEI. Trimming pared 8 bases from V and 1 base from J, leaving 14 bases between. This CDR3 has 14 amino acids. The CDR3 sequence: CASSWERGNTEAFF. The CDR3 DNA sequence: TGTGCCAGCTCATGGGAGCGGGGGAACACTGAAGCTTTCTTT. Complete variable domain (other parts from reference TRBV2 and TRBJ1-1): EPEVTQTPSHQVTQMGQEVILRCVPISNHLYFYWYRQILGQKVEFLVSFYNNEISEKSEIFDDQFSVERPDGSNFTLKIRSTKLEDSAMYFCASSWERGNTEAFFGQGTRLTVV.

The CDR3 nucleotides read TGTGCCAGCAGCGCACTCCGGACATACACAGATACGCAGTATTTT. Translated, it gives CASSALRTYTDTQYF. The V call is TRBV7-3, the J call TRBJ2-3; possibly TRBD1 for D (5 bases). In germline, CDR1 is SGHTA, CDR2 FQGTGA. The V and J ends lost 5 bases and 2 bases respectively, with 14 bases between them. There are 15 residues in the CDR3.

This chain links TRBV4-2 with TRBJ1-5, with 8 bases that match TRBD1. The CDR3 runs 17 residues. CDR1 and CDR2 from the germline V gene are LGHNA and YNFKEQ. Unmatched junction bases numbered 7, after V lost 0 bases and J lost 3 bases. The CDR3 DNA follows: TGTGCCAGCAGCCAAGAAGTCGGCAGGGGGCACAATCAGCCCCAGCATTTT. Translated, it gives CASSQEVGRGHNQPQHF.

The chain joins TRBV30 to TRBJ2-7; 7 bases line up with TRBD1. CDR3 length: 13 residues. V dropped 5 bases and J dropped 2; count of bases not matched to a gene: 6. Germline lookup yields CDR1 GTSNPN and CDR2 SVGIG (reference sequence). The DNA for the CDR3 is TGTGCCTGGGCCGTCGACAGGGCCTACGAGCAGTACTTC. It yields the protein CAWAVDRAYEQYF.

The chain employs TRBV5-5 and TRBJ2-7; 9 bases agree with TRBD1. CDR3 length equals 14 residues. Trimming cost V 2 bases and J 5 bases; bases outside gene matches: 5. The germline V gene has CDR1 SGHKS and CDR2 YYEKEE (reference sequence). CDR3 residues: CASSFRGQGNEQYF. In nucleotides, the CDR3 is TGTGCCAGCAGCTTCCGGGGACAGGGTAACGAGCAGTACTTC.

The chain employs TRBV11-3 and TRBJ2-5; the match to TRBD2 covers 7 bases. The junction had 4 bases not matched to a gene; V was cut back by 5 bases and J by 4 bases. CDR1 SGHNT and CDR2 YENEEA come from the germline V gene. The CDR3 loop spans 13 amino acids. CDR3 sequence (DNA): TGTGCCAGCAGCAGACTAGCTAGAGAGACCCAGTACTTC. Its translation is CASSRLARETQYF.

The rearrangement uses TRBV6-5 and TRBJ2-1; no reliable D call. Germline V gene lookup returns CDR1 MNHEY and CDR2 SVGAGI. The CDR3 runs to 13 residues. The V end lost 6 bases, the J end lost 4 bases, and 10 bases lay between the germline ends. CDR3 bases: TGTGCCAGCAGGGTAACAGTTTACAATGAGCAGTTCTTC. Amino acid sequence: CASRVTVYNEQFF.

As regards this clone: This specimen includes other DNA sequences encoding the same CDR3. V usage is TRBV12-3 or TRBV12-4 and J usage is TRBJ1-5; D may be TRBD1 (6 bases). The V gene lost 2 bases and the J gene lost 6 bases, with 8 bases spanning the gap. The CDR3 is made up of 13 amino acids. The CDR3 sequence: CASSLTRGQPQHF. The CDR3 region has the DNA TGTGCCAGCAGTTTAACCAGGGGTCAGCCCCAGCATTTT.